These T cell receptor beta chains were read from a single sample in a study of patients and donors after allogeneic stem cell transplantation. TCRdb passed the RT-PCR reads through MiXCR, listing each CDR3 protein once. Of 400,000 to 450,000 distinct CDR3 sequences listed, roughly 16% are singletons. Sequenced material: blood, either unsorted or a sorted T cell fraction (not recorded which). Receptors were obtained from a human donor who was either an allogeneic HSCT recipient or a stem cell or donor lymphocyte infusion donor (not recorded which). It is not recorded whose cells these are; they may come from a transplant donor. Each CDR3 is given with its conserved first and last residue. The D gene is left open where the match is weak. Expanded clones get a size class; other rows say once, few or many, or leave the size out.

CDR3aa,CDR3nt,d_gene,abundance,v_gene,j_gene,len
CASSQTSGGYTGELFF,TGTGCCAGCAGTCAGACTAGCGGGGGTTACACCGGGGAGCTGTTTTTT,TRBD2,few,TRBV12-3/TRBV12-4,TRBJ2-2,16
CASSHRPGLSNTGELFF,TGTGCCAGCAGCCACAGACCGGGACTATCGAACACCGGGGAGCTGTTTTTT,TRBD2,once,TRBV9,TRBJ2-2,17
CASSFSTGGGEQYF,TGTGCCAGCAGTTTTTCCACAGGGGGAGGGGAGCAGTACTTC,NA,NA,TRBV12-3/TRBV12-4,TRBJ2-7,14
CASSQEGGKLRYGYTF,TGCGCCAGCAGCCAAGAGGGAGGGAAGTTACGCTATGGCTACACCTTC,NA,few,TRBV4-1,TRBJ1-2,16
CASSLEDRVNTGELFF,TGTGCCAGCAGCTTAGAGGACCGGGTCAACACCGGGGAGCTGTTTTTT,NA,NA,TRBV7-9,TRBJ2-2,16
CASSRDSKRSNYGYTF,TGTGCCAGCAGTCGGGACAGCAAGAGATCTAACTATGGCTACACCTTC,TRBD1,NA,TRBV6-1,TRBJ1-2,16
CAIGTETQYF,TGTGCCATCGGGACGGAGACCCAGTACTTC,NA,few,TRBV10-3,TRBJ2-5,10
CASNPRGFQETQYF,TGTGCCAGCAATCCGCGTGGATTCCAAGAGACCCAGTACTTC,NA,NA,TRBV6-2/TRBV6-3,TRBJ2-5,14
CASSPGGRQRETQYF,TGTGCCAGCAGCCCCGGAGGGAGGCAGCGAGAGACCCAGTACTTC,NA,NA,TRBV7-9,TRBJ2-5,15
CASSLASGRFQETQYF,TGTGCCAGCAGCTTAGCTAGCGGGAGGTTCCAAGAGACCCAGTACTTC,TRBD2,NA,TRBV11-2,TRBJ2-5,16
CASSLQVNYGYTF,TGTGCCAGCAGCTTGCAAGTTAACTATGGCTACACCTTC,NA,few,TRBV5-6,TRBJ1-2,13
CASSFRTGGNYEQYF,TGCGCCAGCAGCTTCCGGACAGGGGGAAACTACGAGCAGTACTTC,TRBD1,many,TRBV5-1,TRBJ2-7,15
CAIMTGQPNEQFF,TGTGCCATCATGACGGGACAACCCAATGAGCAGTTCTTC,NA,NA,TRBV10-3,TRBJ2-1,13
CASSLDPTPGTDTQYF,TGCGCCAGCAGCTTGGACCCCACCCCCGGCACAGATACGCAGTATTTT,NA,NA,TRBV5-1,TRBJ2-3,16
CASSLTRGGGPQYF,TGCGCCAGCAGCCTCACCCGCGGCGGTGGGCCGCAGTATTTT,NA,NA,TRBV4-1,TRBJ2-3,14
CSALAISYNEQFF,TGCAGTGCACTCGCCATCTCCTACAATGAGCAGTTCTTC,NA,NA,TRBV20-1,TRBJ2-1,13
CASSPRDRNGGELFF,TGTGCCAGCTCACCCCGAGACAGGAATGGCGGGGAGCTGTTTTTT,NA,few,TRBV18,TRBJ2-2,15
CASSQVREQFF,TGTGCCAGCAGCCAAGTTAGGGAGCAGTTCTTC,NA,few,TRBV3-1,TRBJ2-1,11
CSAAWTAPNQPQHF,TGCAGTGCTGCCTGGACAGCCCCTAATCAGCCCCAGCATTTT,NA,NA,TRBV20-1,TRBJ1-5,14
CASSILSSGGSYEQYF,TGTGCCAGCAGCATACTCTCTAGCGGGGGTTCCTACGAGCAGTACTTC,TRBD2,few,TRBV7-6,TRBJ2-7,16
CASSPWGRNQPQHF,TGTGCCAGCAGCCCGTGGGGACGAAATCAGCCCCAGCATTTT,NA,NA,TRBV9,TRBJ1-5,14
CSASPDRDRYF,TGCAGTGCTAGCCCCGACCGGGACAGGTATTTC,TRBD1,NA,TRBV20-1,TRBJ2-6,11
CASKDGRNTGELFF,TGTGCCAGCAAGGACGGGAGGAACACCGGGGAGCTGTTTTTT,NA,many,TRBV12-3/TRBV12-4,TRBJ2-2,14
CASSNSDKPEKLFF,TGTGCCAGCTCAAACTCTGACAAACCTGAAAAACTGTTTTTT,NA,NA,TRBV18,TRBJ1-4,14
CASSPRSSPNTEAFF,TGTGCCAGCAGCCCAAGAAGTTCTCCGAACACTGAAGCTTTCTTT,NA,many,TRBV12-3/TRBV12-4,TRBJ1-1,15
CASSLVAGNTDTQYF,TGTGCCAGCAGCTTGGTTGCAGGGAACACAGATACGCAGTATTTT,NA,NA,TRBV5-4,TRBJ2-3,15
CASRNNPDRSYEQYF,TGCGCCAGCAGGAACAATCCGGACAGGTCCTACGAGCAGTACTTC,TRBD1,NA,TRBV5-1,TRBJ2-7,15
CASSLRGPRETQYF,TGTGCCAGCAGTCTTCGGGGGCCCCGTGAGACCCAGTACTTC,NA,few,TRBV12-3/TRBV12-4,TRBJ2-5,14
CAISARGIEETQYF,TGTGCCATCAGTGCCAGGGGCATAGAAGAGACCCAGTACTTC,NA,few,TRBV10-3,TRBJ2-5,14
CASSTIGDLYEQYF,TGTGCCAGCAGCACAATAGGGGACCTATACGAGCAGTACTTC,NA,NA,TRBV27,TRBJ2-7,14
CASSKGQGPGANVLTF,TGTGCCAGCAGCAAAGGCCAGGGACCTGGGGCCAACGTCCTGACTTTC,NA,NA,TRBV21-1,TRBJ2-6,16
CAWGTASTYEQYF,TGTGCCTGGGGAACGGCTTCAACCTACGAGCAGTACTTC,NA,few,TRBV30,TRBJ2-7,13
CASSLYLGETQYF,TGTGCCAGCAGTTTATACCTAGGGGAGACCCAGTACTTC,NA,many,TRBV12-3/TRBV12-4,TRBJ2-5,13
CSASRRAGATDTQYF,TGCAGTGCCTCACGGCGAGCGGGAGCGACAGATACGCAGTATTTT,TRBD2,many,TRBV20-1,TRBJ2-3,15
CASSQATGHEQYF,TGCGCCAGCAGCCAAGCGACAGGTCACGAGCAGTACTTC,NA,many,TRBV4-1,TRBJ2-7,13
CAWSVRWLANEQFF,TGTGCCTGGAGTGTACGATGGCTAGCCAATGAGCAGTTCTTC,NA,few,TRBV30,TRBJ2-1,14
CSAFGRTNEKLFF,TGCAGTGCGTTCGGGAGAACTAATGAAAAACTGTTTTTT,NA,few,TRBV20-1,TRBJ1-4,13
CASSPKDSNYGYTF,TGTGCCAGCTCACCAAAGGACAGTAACTATGGCTACACCTTC,NA,NA,TRBV18,TRBJ1-2,14
CSIDMGKNYEQYF,TGCAGCATAGACATGGGGAAAAACTACGAGCAGTACTTC,NA,few,TRBV29-1,TRBJ2-7,13
CSARVGGSKAFF,TGCAGTGCTAGAGTGGGTGGGTCTAAAGCTTTCTTT,NA,NA,TRBV20-1,TRBJ1-1,12
CATSDSRQLYGYTF,TGTGCCACCAGTGATTCTAGACAGCTCTATGGCTACACCTTC,NA,few,TRBV24-1,TRBJ1-2,14
CASSQDRPVAGEQYF,TGCGCCAGCAGCCAAGATCGCCCAGTTGCCGGCGAGCAGTACTTC,NA,few,TRBV4-1,TRBJ2-7,15
CASSQVATVQETQYF,TGTGCCAGCAGCCAAGTTGCCACAGTACAAGAGACCCAGTACTTC,NA,NA,TRBV4-2,TRBJ2-5,15
CAWGGTNTEAFF,TGTGCCTGGGGGGGGACGAACACTGAAGCTTTCTTT,NA,NA,TRBV30,TRBJ1-1,12
CASSQNAGAPDTQYF,TGCGCCAGCAGCCAAAACGCGGGGGCCCCAGATACGCAGTATTTT,NA,NA,TRBV4-3,TRBJ2-3,15
CATSDPGGASNEQFF,TGTGCCACCAGTGATCCAGGGGGCGCGAGCAATGAGCAGTTCTTC,TRBD1,NA,TRBV24-1,TRBJ2-1,15
CASSQRQGAGANVLTF,TGTGCCAGCAGCCAACGACAGGGAGCTGGGGCCAACGTCCTGACTTTC,TRBD1,few,TRBV4-2,TRBJ2-6,16
CASSLSVGQLETQYF,TGCGCCAGCAGCTTATCGGTGGGACAGCTAGAGACCCAGTACTTC,TRBD1,many,TRBV5-1,TRBJ2-5,15
CASSQGVASYEQYF,TGCGCCAGCAGCCAAGGGGTCGCCTCCTACGAGCAGTACTTC,NA,few,TRBV4-3,TRBJ2-7,14
CASSLGRIGVHEQYF,TGCGCCAGCAGCTTGGGGCGGATAGGGGTCCACGAGCAGTACTTC,NA,NA,TRBV5-1,TRBJ2-7,15
CSAQQRGAVADTQYF,TGCAGTGCCCAACAGCGGGGGGCGGTCGCAGATACGCAGTATTTT,TRBD2,NA,TRBV20-1,TRBJ2-3,15
CASSLGLAGPSNTGELFF,TGTGCCAGCAGCCTGGGACTAGCGGGACCCTCGAACACCGGGGAGCTGTTTTTT,TRBD2,few,TRBV13,TRBJ2-2,18
CASRRLRGPTNEKLFF,TGTGCCAGCAGGCGACTCAGGGGTCCAACTAATGAAAAACTGTTTTTT,NA,NA,TRBV11-2,TRBJ1-4,16
CSAWGPSSYNSPLHF,TGCAGTGCTTGGGGACCCAGCTCCTATAATTCACCCCTCCACTTT,NA,NA,TRBV20-1,TRBJ1-6,15
CASSYSPGGGNQPQHF,TGTGCCAGCAGTTACTCCCCGGGGGGGGGAAATCAGCCCCAGCATTTT,NA,few,TRBV6-5,TRBJ1-5,16